The rows below give T cell receptor beta chains drawn from one sample of a study of T cell repertoires in cytomegalovirus infection. TCRdb re-called the reads with MiXCR, one entry per CDR3 protein. The table includes hundreds of thousands of distinct CDR3 sequences, 8% to 9.5% detected once. The material sequenced was PBMCs. These receptors all stem from a human donor in good health (CMV status not recorded). Some clones in this sample may be carry-over from other donors' samples. CDR3s include the opening cysteine and the closing phenylalanine or tryptophan.

v_gene: TRBV7-4
CDR3aa: CASSLGDSGGRNEQFF

v_gene: TRBV29-1
CDR3aa: CSVAGTGGWYEQYF

v_gene: TRBV7-6
CDR3aa: CASSLSAAFYNEQFF

v_gene: TRBV3-1
CDR3aa: CASSREQGNTEAFF

v_gene: TRBV7-2
CDR3aa: CASSPGAERIYNEQFF

v_gene: TRBV19
CDR3aa: CDSSSARQTNTEAFF

v_gene: TRBV6-2/TRBV6-3
CDR3aa: CASSSWGKGPSQPQHF

v_gene: TRBV11-2
CDR3aa: CASSLAGLQSIKQYF

v_gene: TRBV12-3/TRBV12-4
CDR3aa: CASNHYRDRLNTGELFF

v_gene: TRBV28
CDR3aa: CASSFGGLFSRDPPSQYF

v_gene: TRBV7-2
CDR3aa: CASSLVNLGRGFVEAFF

v_gene: TRBV7-6
CDR3aa: CASSLEVGQIYEQYF

v_gene: TRBV12-3/TRBV12-4
CDR3aa: CASSFRGRGLMNTEAFF

v_gene: TRBV5-3
CDR3aa: CASSGPTEAFF

v_gene: TRBV12-5
CDR3aa: CASGLVPTHRDEQYF

v_gene: TRBV11-2
CDR3aa: CASSPRRGGNQETQYF

v_gene: TRBV28
CDR3aa: CASSHRGDQPQHF

v_gene: TRBV20-1
CDR3aa: CSARGDRASPLHF

v_gene: TRBV6-1
CDR3aa: CASSEAHRPSSYEQYF

v_gene: TRBV10-3
CDR3aa: CATNGPSNEQFF